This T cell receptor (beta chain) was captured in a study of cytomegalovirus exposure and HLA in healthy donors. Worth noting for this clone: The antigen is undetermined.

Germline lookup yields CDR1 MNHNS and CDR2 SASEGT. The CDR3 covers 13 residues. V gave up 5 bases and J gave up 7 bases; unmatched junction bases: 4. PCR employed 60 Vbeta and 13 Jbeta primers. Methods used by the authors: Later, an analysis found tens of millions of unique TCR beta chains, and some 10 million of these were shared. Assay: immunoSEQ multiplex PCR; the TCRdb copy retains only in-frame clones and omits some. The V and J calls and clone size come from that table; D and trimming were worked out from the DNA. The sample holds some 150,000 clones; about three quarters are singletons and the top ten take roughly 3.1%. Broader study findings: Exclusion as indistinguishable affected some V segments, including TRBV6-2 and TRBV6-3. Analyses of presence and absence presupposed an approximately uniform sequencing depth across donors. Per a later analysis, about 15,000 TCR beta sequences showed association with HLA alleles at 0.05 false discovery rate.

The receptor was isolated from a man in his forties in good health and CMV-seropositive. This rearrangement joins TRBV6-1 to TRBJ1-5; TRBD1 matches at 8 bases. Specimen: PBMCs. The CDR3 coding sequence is TGTGCCAGCAGTCCGACAGGGGAGCAGCCCCAGCATTTT. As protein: CASSPTGEQPQHF.